The 27 T cell receptor beta chains below all came from one sample that was sequenced in a study of blood T cell repertoires in COVID-19. The protocol was immunoSEQ multiplex PCR, while the TCRdb copy is restricted to in-frame clones and leaves out a portion. This table has 150,000 to 200,000 clones, approximately 86% appearing once. Sequences were obtained from peripheral blood. These TCRs come from a middle-aged woman with COVID-19, enrolled during active disease.

This chain uses TRBV14 with TRBJ1-6; TRBD1 matches at 9 bases. The J segment lost 4 bases and the V segment lost 1 base, leaving 8 bases of the junction unmatched. Germline CDR1 and CDR2: SGHDN and FVKESK. This CDR3 has 18 amino acids. The CDR3 is CASSQARAQGAYNSPLHF. The DNA of the CDR3 is TGTGCCAGCAGCCAAGCCCGAGCACAGGGGGCGTATAATTCACCCCTCCACTTT.

The chain couples TRBV9 to TRBJ1-2, with TRBD1 matching over 7 bases. Trimming took 0 bases from V and 5 from J; bases not matched to a gene: 7. CDR1 and CDR2 (germline): SGDLS, YYNGEE. The CDR3 spans 15 residues. CDR3 amino acids: CASSVGIGGAYGYTF. DNA for the CDR3: TGTGCCAGCAGCGTAGGAATAGGGGGCGCTTATGGCTACACCTTC.

The genes are TRBV10-3 and TRBJ2-7; TRBD1 aligns across 8 bases. This CDR3 is built from 13 residues. Germline CDR1 and CDR2: ENHRY and SYGVKD. V gave up 3 bases and J gave up 4 bases; unmatched junction bases: 2. The CDR3 DNA reads TGTGCCATCAGTGACAGGGGGCTTTACGAGCAGTACGTC. Translation: CAISDRGLYEQYV.

There are a few counts of this clone. This chain connects TRBV19 to TRBJ1-1; D might be TRBD1 (6 bases). Trimming removed 5 bases from V and 0 bases from J, with 16 bases in between. The length of the CDR3 is 16 residues. CDR1 LNHDA and CDR2 SQIVND come from the germline V gene (reference sequence). The CDR3 loop is CASSQGLRVLNTEAFF. The CDR3 DNA is TGTGCCAGTAGTCAGGGGCTCAGGGTTTTGAACACTGAAGCTTTCTTT.

Of note for this clone: The identical CDR3 is also encoded by other nucleotide sequences in the sample. V and J are TRBV5-4 and TRBJ2-3; D call uncertain. Germline assignment: CDR1 SGHNT and CDR2 YYREEE (reference sequence). Trimming took off 4 bases at V and 3 bases at J, with 12 bases between the two ends. This CDR3 is 14 amino acids long. In DNA form, the CDR3 reads TGTGCCAGCAGCCTGGCCCTAGGAACAGATACGCAGTATTTT. Translated: CASSLALGTDTQYF.

This chain connects TRBV2 to TRBJ1-2; weak D call: TRBD1 (6 bases). This CDR3 region has 14 residues. V lost 7 bases to trimming and J lost 3 bases, with 15 bases between them. Germline assignment: CDR1 SNHLY and CDR2 FYNNEI. CDR3 residues: CASKGQMLDYGYTF. The DNA of the CDR3 is TGTGCCAGCAAAGGACAGATGTTAGACTATGGCTACACCTTC.

A note on this clone: A junction end diverges from the germline sequence, so it may reflect a read error. The chain carries TRBV7-7 and TRBJ2-7; maybe TRBD2 (7 bases). CDR3 length equals 17 residues. Germline CDR1 SSHAT, CDR2 FNYEAQ (reference sequence). CDR3: CASSLLTGRAGISEQYF. The CDR3 DNA is TGTGCTAGCAGCTTACTAACAGGGAGGGCGGGAATCAGCGAGCAGTACTTC.

This clone was observed once. This chain connects TRBV27 to TRBJ1-4; D is uncertain. The CDR3 runs 13 residues. CDR1 is MNHEY and CDR2 is SMNVEV in the germline V gene (reference sequence). The V end lost 7 bases, the J end lost 8 bases, and 14 bases lay between the germline ends. The DNA for the CDR3 is TGTGCCAGCACATCCCTGATAGAAGAAAAACTGTTTTTT. It yields the protein CASTSLIEEKLFF.

The rearrangement uses TRBV28 and TRBJ2-7; unclear D gene. This CDR3 has 12 amino acids. V was pared by 3 bases and J by 4 bases, with 7 bases between. Looked up from germline, CDR1 is MDHEN and CDR2 is SYDVKM. The CDR3 here is CASSFGRYEQYF. CDR3 bases: TGTGCCAGCAGTTTTGGCAGATACGAGCAGTACTTC.

The V call is TRBV11-2, the J call TRBJ2-2, with TRBD2 as a possible D gene (6 bases). V lost 7 bases and J lost 5, with 14 bases in between. Per germline, CDR1 SGHAT and CDR2 FQNNGV. The CDR3 extends over 14 amino acids. This CDR3 reads CASTDHGGTGELFF. The CDR3 DNA is TGTGCCAGCACCGATCACGGGGGAACCGGGGAGCTGTTTTTT.

This clone showed up many times. This rearrangement joins TRBV5-6 to TRBJ2-2; 13 bases are shared with TRBD2. Looked up from germline, CDR1 is SGHDT and CDR2 is YYEEEE. Trimming cost V 4 bases and J 2 bases; bases outside gene matches: 11. This CDR3 contains 19 residues. Here the CDR3 reads CASSRGLAGIKSNTGELFF. The CDR3 DNA follows: TGTGCCAGCAGCCGGGGACTAGCGGGAATTAAATCAAACACCGGGGAGCTGTTTTTT.

The V call is TRBV6-2 or TRBV6-3, the J call TRBJ2-7; 8 nucleotides agree with TRBD2. The CDR3 totals 14 residues. CDR1 and CDR2 (germline): MNHEY, SVGEGT. The V gene end was trimmed by 4 bases and the J gene end by 3 bases; junction bases not matched to a gene: 5. CDR3 sequence (DNA): TGTGCCAGCAGTTCCCAGCGGGGGCTCTACGAGCAGTACTTC. Its protein product is CASSSQRGLYEQYF.

The genes are TRBV5-1 and TRBJ2-2, with 8 bases matching TRBD1. CDR3 length: 15 residues. V lost 2 bases and J lost 6; bases outside the gene matches: 6. Germline loops: CDR1 SGHRS, CDR2 YFSETQ. The CDR3 sequence: CASSFTLTGAGELFF. CDR3 sequence (DNA): TGCGCCAGCAGCTTCACTTTGACAGGGGCCGGGGAGCTGTTTTTT.

This chain connects TRBV7-9 to TRBJ1-5, with D unclear. Trimming took 1 base from V and 6 from J, leaving 4 bases between them. There are 12 residues in the CDR3. CDR1 is SEHNR and CDR2 is FQNEAQ in the germline V gene (reference sequence). This chain's CDR3 is CASSLDFQPQHF. CDR3 DNA sequence: TGTGCCAGCAGCTTAGACTTTCAGCCCCAGCATTTT.

CDR3 nucleotide sequence: TGTGCCAGCTCACCACCTAGCGGGGCTGGGACCCAGTACTTC. Translating gives CASSPPSGAGTQYF. The chain couples TRBV18 to TRBJ2-5, with 8 bases fitting TRBD2. Per the germline V gene, CDR1 is KGHSH and CDR2 is LQKENI. The CDR3 length is 14 residues. The junction had 4 bases not matched to a gene; V was cut back by 0 bases and J by 7 bases.

The gene calls are TRBV5-1 and TRBJ2-1; 16 bases match TRBD2. CDR1 is SGHRS, CDR2 YFSETQ, per germline. Trimming cost V 4 bases and J 12 bases; bases outside gene matches: 13. The CDR3 has 17 residues. CDR3 in amino acids: CASSLGTSGRAGRGQFF. CDR3 in DNA: TGCGCCAGCAGCCTCGGGACTAGCGGGAGGGCTGGAAGAGGGCAGTTCTTC.

This sequence joins TRBV7-3 and TRBJ2-1, with 11 bases aligning to TRBD2. The CDR3 has 15 amino acids. Germline assignment: CDR1 SGHTA and CDR2 FQGTGA. J was trimmed by 9 bases and V by 4 bases; bases with no gene match: 8. This chain's CDR3 is CASSSSSGGPFEQFF. DNA for the CDR3: TGTGCCAGCAGCTCATCTAGCGGGGGGCCGTTTGAGCAGTTCTTC.

The chain carries TRBV6-1 and TRBJ1-4; a possible D gene is TRBD1 (6 bases). Trimming took 1 base from V and 8 from J, leaving 17 bases between them. CDR1 MNHNS and CDR2 SASEGT come from the germline V gene. The CDR3 has 16 amino acids. CDR3 DNA sequence: TGTGCCAGCAGTGAAGTTCTTGGGGGCAACCGGGAAAAACTGTTTTTT. Translated: CASSEVLGGNREKLFF.

V is TRBV6-5 and J is TRBJ1-1; TRBD1 agrees at 7 bases. This CDR3 region has 14 residues. The germline V gene encodes CDR1 MNHEY and CDR2 SVGAGI. The J segment lost 6 bases and the V segment lost 2 bases, leaving 6 bases of the junction unmatched. The DNA of the CDR3 is TGTGCCAGCAGTTACCCCTACAGGGGCGCTGAAGCTTTCTTT. Amino acids: CASSYPYRGAEAFF.

In the case of this clone: The same CDR3 arises from other DNA sequences in this sample as well. The chain carries TRBV27 and TRBJ2-7; possibly TRBD1 for D (5 bases). Trimming took off 3 bases at V and 3 bases at J, with 18 bases between the two ends. This CDR3 has 16 residues. Germline values: CDR1 MNHEY, CDR2 SMNVEV (reference sequence). The CDR3 region is CASSLALGQGFYEQYF. CDR3 DNA: TGTGCCAGCAGTTTGGCTTTAGGTCAGGGATTCTACGAGCAGTACTTC.

The chain is built from TRBV20-1 and TRBJ2-5, with D maybe TRBD2 (5 bases). CDR1 is DFQATT and CDR2 is SNEGSKA in the germline V gene (reference sequence). The CDR3 sequence is 11 residues long. V was clipped by 3 bases and J by 5 bases, with 7 bases between them. The DNA of the CDR3 is TGCAGTGCTAGTCCGGGGGAGACCCAGTACTTC. Translating gives CSASPGETQYF.

The chain joins TRBV2 to TRBJ1-2, with 8 bases aligning to TRBD1. Unmatched junction bases numbered 13, after V lost 6 bases and J lost 7 bases. There are 15 residues in the CDR3. Germline values: CDR1 SNHLY, CDR2 FYNNEI. CDR3 region: CASSTDRGVSSGYTF. CDR3 bases: TGTGCCAGCAGCACTGACAGGGGCGTCTCGAGTGGCTACACCTTC.

The chain employs TRBV19 and TRBJ2-4; no clear D gene. CDR3 length: 14 residues. V was trimmed by 6 bases and J by 0 bases, leaving 9 bases between them. Germline assignment: CDR1 LNHDA and CDR2 SQIVND (reference sequence). For the CDR3, the DNA is TGTGCCAGTAGCCGAGAGATAGCCAAAAACATTCAGTACTTC. It specifies CASSREIAKNIQYF.

This chain uses TRBV9 with TRBJ1-3; D gene ambiguous. The germline gives CDR1 SGDLS, CDR2 YYNGEE. This CDR3 region has 14 residues. V lost 0 bases to trimming and J lost 8 bases, with 12 bases between them. CDR3 amino acids: CASSVGPPEDTIYF. The CDR3 DNA reads TGTGCCAGCAGCGTAGGCCCCCCCGAGGACACCATATATTTT.

The rearrangement links TRBV10-2 to TRBJ2-1, with D tentatively TRBD1 (6 bases). CDR1 is WSHSY, CDR2 SAAADI, per germline. The CDR3 is 14 amino acids. Trimming shortened V by 11 bases and J by 6 bases, and 20 bases separated the two germline ends. DNA for the CDR3: TGCGCCTGCGTGGGGGCTGGTTTCCCCAATGAGCAGTTCTTC. Amino acids: CACVGAGFPNEQFF.

On this clone itself: This same CDR3 is encoded by further DNA sequences in the sample. The J gene is TRBJ1-1, the V gene TRBV30; possible D gene TRBD1, 6 bases. The CDR3 runs to 12 residues. Germline CDR1 GTSNPN, CDR2 SVGIG (reference sequence). Trimming cost V 5 bases and J 5 bases, with 12 bases left between them. The CDR3 DNA follows: TGTGCCTGGGAACAGGGTGGGACTGAAGCTTTCTTT. This sequence encodes CAWEQGGTEAFF. Full variable domain (outside the CDR3, taken from reference TRBV30 and TRBJ1-1): SQTIHQWPATLVQPVGSPLSLECTVEGTSNPNLYWYRQAAGRGLQLLFYSVGIGQISSEVPQNLSASRPQDRQFILSSKKLLLSDSGFYLCAWEQGGTEAFFGQGTRLTVV.

This sequence joins TRBV2 and TRBJ1-6; TRBD1 matches at 9 bases. V shed 6 bases and J 9 bases; nucleotides not matched to a gene: 6. This CDR3 contains 14 residues. Germline CDR1 SNHLY, CDR2 FYNNEI. CDR3 nucleotide sequence: TGTGCCAGCAGGGACAGGGGTAATTTTTCACCCCTCCACTTT. It translates to CASRDRGNFSPLHF.